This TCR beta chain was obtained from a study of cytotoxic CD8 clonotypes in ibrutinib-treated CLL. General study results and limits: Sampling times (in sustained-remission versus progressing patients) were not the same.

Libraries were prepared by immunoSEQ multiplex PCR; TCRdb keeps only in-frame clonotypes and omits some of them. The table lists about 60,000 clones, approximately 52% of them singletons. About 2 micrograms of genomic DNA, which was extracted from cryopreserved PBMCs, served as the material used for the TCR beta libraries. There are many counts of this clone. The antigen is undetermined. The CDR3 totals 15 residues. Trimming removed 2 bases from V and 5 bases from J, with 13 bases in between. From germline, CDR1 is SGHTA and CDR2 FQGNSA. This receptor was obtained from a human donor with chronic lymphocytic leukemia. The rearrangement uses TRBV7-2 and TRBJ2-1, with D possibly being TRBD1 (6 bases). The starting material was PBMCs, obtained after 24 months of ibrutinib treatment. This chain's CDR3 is CASSLSGTTHNEQFF. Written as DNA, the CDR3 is TGTGCCAGCAGCTTATCCGGGACAACCCACAATGAGCAGTTCTTC.